The 28 T cell receptor beta chains in this list originate from one sample, sequenced in a study of PD-L1 blockade in urothelial cancer. TCRdb's copy holds only in-frame clones and misses some; the assay was immunoSEQ multiplex PCR. The sample has about 57,000 clones; roughly 80% are singletons. Time point here: pretreatment peripheral blood. The source was PBMCs, collected around atezolizumab (anti-PD-L1) treatment. These receptors came from a man in his 70s with urothelial cancer.

The V call is TRBV29-1, the J call TRBJ1-2; the match to TRBD1 covers 9 bases. The CDR3 loop spans 14 amino acids. CDR1 SQVTM and CDR2 ANQGSEA come from the germline V gene. The junction had 3 bases not matched to a gene; V was cut back by 4 bases and J by 0 bases. The DNA for the CDR3 is TGCAGCGTTGTGGGACAGGGTACTAACTATGGCTACACCTTC. Its protein is CSVVGQGTNYGYTF.

V usage is TRBV12-5 and J usage is TRBJ2-1; 8 bases are shared with TRBD2. CDR3 length: 15 amino acids. Germline loops: CDR1 LGHNT, CDR2 FRNRAP. V trimming: 5 bases; J trimming: 6 bases; junction bases outside the gene matches: 9. This chain's CDR3 is CASGGTGTSFNEQFF. The CDR3 DNA is TGTGCTAGTGGTGGAACCGGGACTAGTTTCAATGAGCAGTTCTTC.

V usage is TRBV2 and J usage is TRBJ1-6; D remains ambiguous. The ends were cut back, 6 bases at V and 2 bases at J, with 5 bases in the middle. From germline, CDR1 is SNHLY and CDR2 FYNNEI. This CDR3 is 13 amino acids long. DNA for the CDR3: TGTGCCAGCAGGAACACCTATAATTCACCCCTCCACTTT. Translated: CASRNTYNSPLHF.

The chain links TRBV19 to TRBJ1-2; 7 positions match TRBD1. The CDR3 loop spans 15 amino acids. Unmatched junction bases numbered 6, after V lost 2 bases and J lost 3 bases. Germline assignment: CDR1 LNHDA and CDR2 SQIVND (reference sequence). The chain's CDR3 is CASSIPRQGDYGYTF. DNA of the CDR3: TGTGCCAGTAGTATACCCAGACAGGGAGACTATGGCTACACCTTC. The full variable domain, its missing parts supplied by reference TRBV19 and TRBJ1-2, is DGGITQSPKYLFRKEGQNVTLSCEQNLNHDAMYWYRQDPGQGLRLIYYSQIVNDFQKGDIAEGYSVSREKKESFPLTVTSAQKNPTAFYLCASSIPRQGDYGYTFGSGTRLTVV.

This clone was counted a few times. The gene calls are TRBV7-9 and TRBJ2-3, with D unresolved. The CDR3 spans 15 residues. Germline CDR1 reads SEHNR; CDR2 reads FQNEAQ (reference sequence). V lost 6 bases to trimming and J lost 3 bases, with 16 bases between them. The DNA for the CDR3 is TGTGCCAGCAGTCCCGACTCGGATGGGACAGATACGCAGTATTTT. This sequence encodes CASSPDSDGTDTQYF.

The gene calls are TRBV2 and TRBJ1-4; 7 bases align to TRBD1. The CDR3 has 15 amino acids. Germline V gene lookup returns CDR1 SNHLY and CDR2 FYNNEI. Trimming at V came to 5 bases and at J to 8 bases, leaving 11 bases not matched to a gene. CDR3 region: CASSYTPGTEEKLFF. DNA for the CDR3: TGTGCCAGCAGTTACACTCCCGGGACAGAAGAAAAACTGTTTTTT.

V and J are TRBV5-6 and TRBJ2-3, with 8 bases aligning to TRBD1. The CDR3 extends over 14 amino acids. CDR1 and CDR2 (germline): SGHDT, YYEEEE. V shed 4 bases, J shed 4 bases, and the junction held 5 bases outside the gene matches. DNA of the CDR3: TGTGCCAGCAGCATCGGACAGGGCCCAGATACGCAGTATTTT. Its translation is CASSIGQGPDTQYF.

The V gene is TRBV5-1, the J gene TRBJ1-1; 7 bases agree with TRBD1. J lost 0 bases, V lost 5 bases, and 10 bases had no gene match. CDR3 length: 16 amino acids. CDR1 and CDR2 from the germline V gene are SGHRS and YFSETQ. The CDR3 DNA reads TGCGCCAGCAGTCAACAGGGGACCAATGTGAACACTGAAGCTTTCTTT. Amino acid sequence: CASSQQGTNVNTEAFF.

This chain connects TRBV18 to TRBJ1-1; no clear D. This CDR3 is 14 amino acids long. Trimming pared 2 bases from V and 3 bases from J, leaving 10 bases between. The germline V gene has CDR1 KGHSH and CDR2 LQKENI. The CDR3 protein is CASSPGGGDTEAFF. The DNA for the CDR3 is TGTGCCAGCTCACCAGGAGGCGGCGACACTGAAGCTTTCTTT. The full variable domain, with the rest looked up from reference TRBV18 and TRBJ1-1, is NAGVMQNPRHLVRRRGQEARLRCSPMKGHSHVYWYRQLPEEGLKFMVYLQKENIIDESGMPKERFSAEFPKEGPSILRIQQVVRGDSAAYFCASSPGGGDTEAFFGQGTRLTVV.

V is TRBV28 and J is TRBJ2-6, with a possible D match to TRBD1 (5 bases). The germline V gene encodes CDR1 MDHEN and CDR2 SYDVKM. The V end lost 3 bases, the J end lost 0 bases, and 12 bases lay between the germline ends. CDR3 length: 17 amino acids. CDR3 sequence reads: CASSFSQGASGANVLTF. The CDR3 nucleotides are TGTGCCAGCAGTTTTTCCCAGGGTGCCTCTGGGGCCAACGTCCTGACTTTC.

The chain recombines TRBV5-4 with TRBJ2-5, with TRBD2 matching 9 bases. Per germline, CDR1 SGHNT and CDR2 YYREEE (reference sequence). The CDR3 has 14 amino acids. The V and J ends lost 4 bases and 1 base, in that order; junction bases with no gene match: 2. CDR3 sequence: CASSLAGSQETQYF. DNA of the CDR3: TGTGCCAGCAGCCTAGCGGGGAGCCAAGAGACCCAGTACTTC.

The chain links TRBV5-1 to TRBJ2-7, with D tentatively TRBD1 (5 bases). Trimming took 2 bases from V and 0 from J, leaving 9 bases between them. The CDR3 extends over 14 amino acids. Germline V gives CDR1 SGHRS, CDR2 YFSETQ. DNA of the CDR3: TGCGCCAGCAGCTTTGACAGAGGCTCCTACGAGCAGTACTTC. It is translated as CASSFDRGSYEQYF.

This chain joins TRBV30 and TRBJ2-3; 9 bases line up with TRBD2. V lost 3 bases, J lost 2 bases, and 3 bases stayed unmatched. CDR3 length: 14 amino acids. CDR1 is GTSNPN, CDR2 SVGIG, per germline (reference sequence). The CDR3 region is CAWSPGLATDTQYF. The CDR3 DNA is TGTGCCTGGAGCCCGGGACTAGCCACAGATACGCAGTATTTT.

The rearrangement links TRBV7-9 to TRBJ2-2, with TRBD1 as a possible D gene (6 bases). Germline CDR1 and CDR2: SEHNR and FQNEAQ (reference sequence). The germline V and J ends were trimmed by 4 bases and 6 bases, with 9 bases remaining between them. There are 13 residues in the CDR3. The CDR3 DNA is TGTGCCAGCAGCTCTAACAGGGCCGGGGAGCTGTTTTTT. Translation gives CASSSNRAGELFF.

The chain is built from TRBV18 and TRBJ1-1; D not certain. The V end was cut by 4 bases, the J end by 1 base, with 7 bases between. Germline V gene lookup returns CDR1 KGHSH and CDR2 LQKENI. This CDR3 is built from 13 residues. In DNA form, the CDR3 reads TGTGCCAGCTCACTTCAGGAGAACACTGAAGCTTTCTTT. Translated, it gives CASSLQENTEAFF.

V and J are TRBV25-1 and TRBJ1-1; D remains ambiguous. The germline V and J ends were trimmed by 4 bases and 4 bases, with 4 bases remaining between them. The CDR3 consists of 11 residues. Germline CDR1 MGHDK, CDR2 SYGVNS. CDR3 nucleotide sequence: TGTGCCAGCAGTGGAGGCACTGAAGCTTTCTTT. Protein: CASSGGTEAFF.

The chain couples TRBV2 to TRBJ1-2; 8 positions agree with TRBD1. The trim removed 4 bases at V and 6 bases at J, leaving 7 bases unmatched. The CDR3 loop spans 14 amino acids. CDR1 SNHLY and CDR2 FYNNEI come from the germline V gene. For the CDR3, the DNA is TGTGCCAGCAGTGTGACGGACAGGGCGGATGGCTACACCTTC. Encoded protein: CASSVTDRADGYTF.

The chain combines TRBV7-2 with TRBJ2-1; D may be TRBD2 (8 bases). Per germline, CDR1 SGHTA and CDR2 FQGNSA. The CDR3 runs 17 residues. Trimming took 1 base from V and 8 from J, leaving 21 bases between them. The CDR3 DNA reads TGTGCCAGCAGCTTAGGGGGTTTGGGTAGCGGGACAGATGAGCAGTTCTTC. Its protein is CASSLGGLGSGTDEQFF.

The chain combines TRBV15 with TRBJ2-7, with TRBD1 identical over 8 bases. The junction had 11 bases not matched to a gene; V was cut back by 4 bases and J by 3 bases. The CDR3 runs 16 residues. Germline CDR1 LNHNV, CDR2 YYDKDF (reference sequence). CDR3 sequence: CATSTFRGLADYEQYF. The DNA for the CDR3 is TGTGCCACCAGCACGTTCAGGGGGCTGGCGGACTACGAGCAGTACTTC.

This clone was seen only a few times. The chain carries TRBV29-1 and TRBJ1-2; TRBD1 matches 7 bases. The V gene's germline CDR1 is SQVTM and CDR2 ANQGSEA. This CDR3 comprises 13 residues. Losses at the gene ends were 7 bases for V and 5 bases for J; bases not matched to a gene: 10. CDR3 DNA: TGCAGCGCGACCCGACAGGGAGGATATGGCTACACCTTC. Its translation: CSATRQGGYGYTF.

As DNA, the CDR3 is TGTGCCAGCAGCTTGTTTAAGGGGGCAGGGGAGACCCAGTACTTC. Residues: CASSLFKGAGETQYF. The chain combines TRBV5-4 with TRBJ2-5; 7 bases align to TRBD1. The CDR3 is 15 amino acids. CDR1 is SGHNT and CDR2 is YYREEE in the germline V gene (reference sequence). The junction had 8 bases not matched to a gene; V was cut back by 1 base and J by 5 bases.

In this sample, this clone turned up once. The chain links TRBV5-6 to TRBJ2-3; D is possibly TRBD2 (5 bases). The V gene's germline CDR1 is SGHDT and CDR2 YYEEEE. The CDR3 sequence is 13 residues long. V lost 2 bases and J 1 base, leaving 5 bases between the germline ends. This CDR3 is CASSFGGTDTQYF. Here the CDR3 DNA reads TGTGCCAGCAGCTTCGGGGGCACAGATACGCAGTATTTT. Using reference TRBV5-6 and TRBJ2-3 for the parts outside the CDR3, the full variable domain is DAGVTQSPTHLIKTRGQQVTLRCSPKSGHDTVSWYQQALGQGPQFIFQYYEEEERQRGNFPDRFSGHQFPNYSSELNVNALLLGDSALYLCASSFGGTDTQYFGPGTRLTVL.

The rearrangement uses TRBV6-5 and TRBJ1-3; no definite D call. The germline CDR1 and CDR2 sequences are MNHEY and SVGAGI. CDR3 size: 16 residues. Trimming removed 0 bases from V and 0 bases from J, with 9 bases in between. CDR3 region: CASSYSRQSSGNTIYF. CDR3 in DNA: TGTGCCAGCAGTTACTCGAGGCAAAGCTCTGGAAACACCATATATTTT.

This chain uses TRBV28 with TRBJ1-4; D remains ambiguous. The CDR3 runs to 13 residues. Between the trimmed V and J ends, which lost 6 bases and 8 bases, there was a span of 13 bases. CDR1 and CDR2 (germline): MDHEN, SYDVKM. The CDR3: CASSVGGGEKLFF. The CDR3 DNA follows: TGTGCCAGCAGCGTCGGAGGAGGGGAAAAACTGTTTTTT.

The CDR3 DNA reads as TGTGCCAGCAGCCCCATGGGCTCACTCGTTGATACGCAGTATTTT. This gives the protein CASSPMGSLVDTQYF. The gene calls are TRBV9 and TRBJ2-3; no clear D gene. CDR1 and CDR2 from the germline V gene are SGDLS and YYNGEE. The CDR3 runs to 15 residues. Trimming removed 4 bases from V and 6 bases from J, with 18 bases in between.

This clone was observed a few times. The chain uses TRBV7-8 and TRBJ2-5; 8 bases line up with TRBD1. Germline CDR1 SGHVS, CDR2 FQNEAQ. Trimming cost V 4 bases and J 5 bases; bases outside gene matches: 9. This CDR3 comprises 15 residues. CDR3 coding DNA: TGTGCCAGCAGCTCCAGACAGGGGCCTTCGGAGACCCAGTACTTC. The encoded protein is CASSSRQGPSETQYF.

The chain joins TRBV29-1 to TRBJ1-3; D remains ambiguous. This CDR3 is 13 amino acids long. Trimming stripped 7 bases from V and 2 bases from J, with 12 bases between. Germline-derived CDR1 and CDR2 are SQVTM and ANQGSEA. The CDR3 DNA reads as TGCAGCGCCGGCGCCGGGACTGGAAACACCATATATTTT. Protein product: CSAGAGTGNTIYF.

This clone was picked up a small number of times. This chain connects TRBV6-5 to TRBJ2-3; D uncertain. From germline, CDR1 is MNHEY and CDR2 SVGAGI. This CDR3 region has 13 residues. Deletions cut 10 bases from V and 2 bases from J, with 13 bases between. CDR3 DNA sequence: TGTGCCACCAAAAACACAGACACAGATACGCAGTATTTT. This sequence encodes CATKNTDTDTQYF.